This T cell receptor (beta chain) was profiled in a study of cytomegalovirus exposure and HLA in healthy donors. The CDR3 consists of 12 residues. From germline, CDR1 is SGHTA and CDR2 FQGTGA. Trimming took 5 bases from V and 3 from J, leaving 8 bases between them. It was with 60 Vbeta and 13 Jbeta primers that the PCR ran. The protocol was immunoSEQ multiplex PCR, while the TCRdb copy is restricted to in-frame clones and leaves out a portion. The sample comprises 55,000 to 80,000 clones, roughly 80% of which are singletons, and over 20% rests with the top ten. This receptor was identified in a woman aged 25-40 years in good health and CMV-seropositive. The sequenced sample was PBMCs. This chain connects TRBV7-3 to TRBJ2-7; the D gene is possibly TRBD2 (6 bases). CDR3 bases: TGTGCCAGCAGCCCCGGGGGCTACGAGCAGTACTTC. Its translation: CASSPGGYEQYF.